This TCR beta chain was observed in a study of shared clonotypes between healthy human individuals. Study as a whole: Three plates were used per donor for CD4 naive, three for CD4 memory, two for CD8 naive and one for CD8 memory. Broader study findings: Naive subsets, compared against memory subsets, generally had larger estimated richness values.

Genomic DNA of every subset was divided equally among multiple immunoSEQ plates. Assay used: immunoSEQ multiplex PCR; TCRdb lists only in-frame clones, some missing. The sample lists around 1.9 million clones, roughly 91% seen once, with 1.7% in the top ten. Remarks on this clone: As yet, its antigen is unknown. In the same sample, other DNA sequences code for this CDR3.

The CDR3 sequence is 12 residues long. Trimming removed 0 bases from V and 4 bases from J, with 5 bases in between. Germline V CDR1 and CDR2: SGHNT, YYREEE (reference sequence). The naive CD8 subset, CD45RO-negative cells positively selected for CCR7, excluded terminally differentiated effector memory CD45RA+ cells. Sequencing used naive CD8+ T cells from PBMCs. The rearrangement joins TRBV5-4 to TRBJ2-7; D call uncertain. The sequence derives from a man aged 18-30 years in good health. Some clones in this sample may be carry-over from other donors' samples. CDR3 sequence reads: CASSLAPYEQYF. As DNA, the CDR3 is TGTGCCAGCAGCTTGGCACCTTACGAGCAGTACTTC.